This entry lists 18 T cell receptor beta chains sequenced from one sample in a study of T cell responses to AZD1222 COVID-19 vaccine. Here immunoSEQ multiplex PCR was the method, and the copy in TCRdb shows in-frame clones only, minus some. Of 100,000 to 150,000 clones in the sample, approximately 85% are singletons; the top ten hold roughly 1.6%. The sequencing used peripheral blood, collected on day 0 of AZD1222 vaccination. These receptors came from an adult in good health.

V is TRBV30 and J is TRBJ1-2; D is uncertain. This CDR3 has 15 residues. V was pared by 0 bases and J by 1 base, with 12 bases between. CDR1 and CDR2 (germline): GTSNPN, SVGIG (reference sequence). The CDR3 loop reads CAWSVAQPLNYGYTF. CDR3 DNA sequence: TGTGCCTGGAGTGTTGCACAGCCCCTTAACTATGGCTACACCTTC.

This clone occurred a few times. The CDR3, as DNA: TGTGCCAGCAGTTTAAGAGACAGGGGATCAAATGAGCCCCAGCATTTT. This codes for CASSLRDRGSNEPQHF. V gene TRBV27 combines with J gene TRBJ1-5, with TRBD1 identical over 8 bases. The CDR3 consists of 16 residues. Trimming cost V 2 bases and J 8 bases; bases outside gene matches: 11. Germline CDR1 reads MNHEY; CDR2 reads SMNVEV (reference sequence).

This sequence joins TRBV2 and TRBJ2-5, with TRBD1 matching 7 bases. The CDR3 is made up of 12 amino acids. V was clipped by 7 bases and J by 5 bases; unmatched bases: 4. Germline loops: CDR1 SNHLY, CDR2 FYNNEI. This CDR3 is CASKGAGETQYF. CDR3 nucleotides: TGTGCCAGCAAGGGGGCAGGTGAGACCCAGTACTTC. The variable domain in full, completed from reference TRBV2 and TRBJ2-5, reads EPEVTQTPSHQVTQMGQEVILRCVPISNHLYFYWYRQILGQKVEFLVSFYNNEISEKSEIFDDQFSVERPDGSNFTLKIRSTKLEDSAMYFCASKGAGETQYFGPGTRLLVL.

This chain links TRBV7-6 with TRBJ1-6, with D unclear. In germline, CDR1 is SGHVS, CDR2 FNYEAQ. The CDR3 sequence is 15 residues long. The V end lost 6 bases, the J end lost 10 bases, and 19 bases lay between the germline ends. The CDR3 region has the DNA TGTGCCAGCAGGCGGGATGGGAACTTGGGGTCACCCCTCCACTTT. This gives the protein CASRRDGNLGSPLHF.

V usage is TRBV6-1 and J usage is TRBJ1-2; 10 nucleotides align to TRBD1. After removal of 3 bases from V and 8 bases from J, the junction contained 12 bases not matched to a gene. CDR1 MNHNS and CDR2 SASEGT come from the germline V gene. CDR3 length: 16 residues. This CDR3 reads CASSERDRGYPGGYTF. The DNA for the CDR3 is TGTGCCAGCAGTGAGCGGGACAGGGGATACCCTGGGGGCTACACCTTC.

The chain has TRBV10-3 and TRBJ1-1, with 11 bases identical to TRBD1. V lost 7 bases to trimming and J lost 10 bases; unmatched junction nucleotides: 11. The V gene's germline CDR1 is ENHRY and CDR2 SYGVKD. This CDR3 has 14 amino acids. CDR3 coding DNA: TGTGCCATCACCGAGCTAGGGACAGGGGGTACAGCTTTCTTT. This encodes CAITELGTGGTAFF.

CDR3 residues: CASSYRVASNEQFF. CDR3 DNA: TGTGCCAGCAGTTACAGGGTAGCGAGCAATGAGCAGTTCTTC. The V call is TRBV6-2 or TRBV6-3, the J call TRBJ2-1; possibly TRBD2 for D (5 bases). The CDR3 totals 14 residues. Trimming took 2 bases from V and 6 from J, leaving 11 bases between them. Germline loops: CDR1 MNHEY, CDR2 SVGEGT.

This clone was seen only a few times. The chain is built from TRBV24-1 and TRBJ2-5; 8 bases align to TRBD1. The CDR3 is 17 amino acids. V lost 5 bases, J lost 5 bases, and 15 bases stayed unmatched. Germline V gene sequence: CDR1 KGHDR, CDR2 SFDVKD. The CDR3 sequence is CATSVGMDRVSSETQYF. The CDR3 coding sequence is TGTGCCACCAGTGTTGGGATGGACAGGGTATCCTCGGAGACCCAGTACTTC.

V gene TRBV7-8 combines with J gene TRBJ1-2, with a possible D match to TRBD1 (5 bases). The V gene lost 4 bases and the J gene lost 1 base, with 13 bases spanning the gap. This CDR3 comprises 15 residues. The germline gives CDR1 SGHVS, CDR2 FQNEAQ. Written as DNA, the CDR3 is TGTGCCAGCAGCTCCGGCGGGACGGTTAACTATGGCTACACCTTC. It codes for CASSSGGTVNYGYTF.

Only a few counts were recorded for this clone. V usage is TRBV19 and J usage is TRBJ1-1; maybe TRBD1 (5 bases). V lost 6 bases, J lost 4 bases, and 12 bases lay in between. The CDR3 extends over 13 amino acids. Per the germline V gene, CDR1 is LNHDA and CDR2 is SQIVND (reference sequence). The CDR3 is CASRGRVGTEAFF. DNA of the CDR3: TGTGCCAGTAGAGGCAGGGTCGGCACTGAAGCTTTCTTT.

V usage is TRBV19 and J usage is TRBJ2-3; weak D call: TRBD1 (5 bases). There are 15 residues in the CDR3. With 1 base removed from V and 5 bases from J, the gap between germline ends came to 13 bases. In germline, CDR1 is LNHDA, CDR2 SQIVND (reference sequence). In DNA form, the CDR3 reads TGTGCCAGTAGTATAGCCTCCAGGGCCAGAGATACGCAGTATTTT. It encodes CASSIASRARDTQYF.

In this sample, this clone turned up a few times. This chain links TRBV27 with TRBJ1-1; 9 nucleotides agree with TRBD1. The junction had 0 bases not matched to a gene; V was cut back by 3 bases and J by 1 base. From germline, CDR1 is MNHEY and CDR2 SMNVEV (reference sequence). The CDR3 has 14 residues. CDR3 protein: CASSLTGGNTEAFF. CDR3 bases: TGTGCCAGCAGTTTGACAGGGGGGAACACTGAAGCTTTCTTT.

This chain connects TRBV6-5 to TRBJ2-7, with TRBD1 matching over 7 bases. The CDR3 is made up of 15 amino acids. Germline V gives CDR1 MNHEY, CDR2 SVGAGI. Unmatched junction bases numbered 6, after V lost 2 bases and J lost 2 bases. In DNA form, the CDR3 reads TGTGCCAGCAGTTACGCCGAGGGGGCTCCCTACGAGCAGTACTTC. It is translated as CASSYAEGAPYEQYF.

This clone was seen only a few times. V is TRBV9 and J is TRBJ1-2; D is possibly TRBD1 (6 bases). The CDR3 is 15 residues long. V was trimmed by 1 base and J by 4 bases, leaving 14 bases between them. The germline V gene has CDR1 SGDLS and CDR2 YYNGEE. For the CDR3, the DNA is TGTGCCAGCAGCGTACTCGACAGGTCTGTCTATGGCTACACCTTC. Translation: CASSVLDRSVYGYTF.

The rearrangement joins TRBV30 to TRBJ2-5; 7 nucleotides agree with TRBD1. This CDR3 is 14 amino acids long. Germline loops: CDR1 GTSNPN, CDR2 SVGIG (reference sequence). The ends lost 7 bases at V and 5 bases at J; junction bases unmatched: 13. CDR3 region: CASDRVFVQETQYF. The CDR3 bases are TGTGCCTCAGACAGGGTTTTTGTTCAGGAGACCCAGTACTTC.

V is TRBV28 and J is TRBJ2-5; 8 bases map to TRBD2. This CDR3 region has 16 residues. V shed 7 bases, J shed 5 bases, and the junction held 15 bases outside the gene matches. Looked up from germline, CDR1 is MDHEN and CDR2 is SYDVKM. The CDR3 protein is CASTLGRGGLVETQYF. The CDR3 DNA sequence: TGTGCCAGCACCCTTGGGCGCGGGGGGCTGGTGGAGACCCAGTACTTC.

The chain links TRBV5-1 to TRBJ1-1; no firm D call. CDR1 SGHRS and CDR2 YFSETQ come from the germline V gene. There are 14 residues in the CDR3. V lost 0 bases, J lost 3 bases, and 9 bases lay in between. The CDR3 DNA reads as TGCGCCAGCAGCTTGGGGGCCCTGGACACTGAAGCTTTCTTT. This encodes CASSLGALDTEAFF.

The chain combines TRBV19 with TRBJ1-1; 9 bases fit TRBD1. The CDR3 consists of 14 residues. V shed 5 bases, J shed 3 bases, and the junction held 4 bases outside the gene matches. Germline CDR1 reads LNHDA; CDR2 reads SQIVND (reference sequence). The CDR3 sequence is CASSSYRGHTEAFF. The CDR3 DNA reads as TGTGCCAGTAGTTCATACAGGGGGCACACTGAAGCTTTCTTT.